The clone carrying this T cell receptor (beta chain) was detected once. The source of the sample is a study of blood T cell repertoires in COVID-19. As for the study in general: From the United States, Italy and Spain came samples of acute and convalescent COVID-19. T cells, B-cell-depleted T cells, or PBMCs supplied cDNA or gDNA.

In the original workflow: For nucleated cells, counts were estimated from reference gene primer amplification. This table comes from immunoSEQ multiplex PCR, and its TCRdb copy is limited to in-frame clones, with some not included. D and trimming were read from the DNA, whereas the V and J calls and clone size are those reported in that table. The sample comprises about 100,000 clones, 85% of which are singletons, and about 13% rests with the top ten. J lost 6 bases, V lost 7 bases, and 4 bases had no gene match. The CDR3 has 12 amino acids. The germline CDR1 and CDR2 sequences are MNHEY and SVGAGI. V and J are TRBV6-5 and TRBJ1-1, with 8 bases aligning to TRBD1. Sequencing was done on a sample of peripheral blood. This clonotype was sampled from a human donor in a cohort sampled during active COVID-19. The CDR3 nucleotides are TGTGCCAGCAATCACAGGGGGGCTGAAGCTTTCTTT. It yields the protein CASNHRGAEAFF.